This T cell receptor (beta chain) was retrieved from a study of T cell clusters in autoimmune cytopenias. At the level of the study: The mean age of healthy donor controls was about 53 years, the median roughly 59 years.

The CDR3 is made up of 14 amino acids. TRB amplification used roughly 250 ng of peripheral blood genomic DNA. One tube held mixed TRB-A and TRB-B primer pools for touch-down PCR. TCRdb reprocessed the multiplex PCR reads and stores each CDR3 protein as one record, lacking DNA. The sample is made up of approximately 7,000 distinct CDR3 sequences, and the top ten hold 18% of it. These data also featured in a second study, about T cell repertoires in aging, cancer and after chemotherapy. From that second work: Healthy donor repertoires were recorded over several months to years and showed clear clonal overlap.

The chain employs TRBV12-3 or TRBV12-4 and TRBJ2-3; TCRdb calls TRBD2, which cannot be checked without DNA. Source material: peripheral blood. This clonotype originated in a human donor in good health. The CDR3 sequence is CASTTGPSGDTQYF.